The 32 T cell receptor beta chains reported below all come from one sample, sequenced in a study of shared clonotypes between healthy human individuals. Here immunoSEQ multiplex PCR was the method, and the copy in TCRdb shows in-frame clones only, minus some. Altogether hundreds of thousands of clones are present, 60% to 75% being singletons, with the ten largest covering roughly 2%. Sequencing input: memory CD4+ T cells sorted from blood. Documented subset: CD45RA-negative fraction. Receptors were obtained from a woman aged 25-40 years in good health.

The V and J genes are TRBV5-8 and TRBJ2-5, with TRBD2 matching 7 bases. Germline V lookup: CDR1 SGHTS, CDR2 YDEGEE. The CDR3 has 13 amino acids. V lost 4 bases to trimming and J lost 3 bases; unmatched junction nucleotides: 3. The CDR3: CASSRGEKETQYF. The CDR3 nucleotides read TGTGCCAGCAGCCGGGGGGAGAAAGAGACCCAGTACTTC. Complete variable domain (other parts from reference TRBV5-8 and TRBJ2-5): EAGVTQSPTHLIKTRGQQATLRCSPISGHTSVYWYQQALGLGLQFLLWYDEGEERNRGNFPPRFSGRQFPNYSSELNVNALELEDSALYLCASSRGEKETQYFGPGTRLLVL.

The chain is built from TRBV6-1 and TRBJ1-2; 11 bases match TRBD1. J was trimmed by 4 bases and V by 0 bases; bases with no gene match: 10. CDR1 and CDR2 from the germline V gene are MNHNS and SASEGT. The CDR3 consists of 18 residues. This CDR3 is CASSEALPWTGGGYGYTF. The CDR3 DNA reads TGTGCCAGCAGTGAAGCGCTTCCGTGGACAGGGGGCGGCTATGGCTACACCTTC.

This chain links TRBV5-1 with TRBJ1-1; D not certain. Trimming stripped 2 bases from V and 0 bases from J, with 5 bases between. The CDR3 loop spans 13 amino acids. The germline gives CDR1 SGHRS, CDR2 YFSETQ. The chain's CDR3 is CASSFDMNTEAFF. CDR3 DNA sequence: TGCGCCAGCAGCTTTGACATGAACACTGAAGCTTTCTTT.

This clone has only a few counts. The V and J genes are TRBV2 and TRBJ2-7, with D maybe TRBD2 (6 bases). The germline CDR1 and CDR2 sequences are SNHLY and FYNNEI. The V end lost 2 bases, the J end lost 7 bases, and 9 bases lay between the germline ends. The length of the CDR3 is 12 residues. The DNA for the CDR3 is TGTGCCAGCAGTGAATCGGGGAGGGAGCAGTACTTC. It translates to CASSESGREQYF.

Note on this clone: Given a much more abundant clone one base away, this may be a read error. V gene TRBV25-1 combines with J gene TRBJ2-2; TRBD1 matches at 8 bases. Germline loops: CDR1 MGHDK, CDR2 SYGVNS. The CDR3 length is 14 residues. The ends lost 8 bases at V and 6 bases at J; junction bases unmatched: 8. The CDR3 spells CASSDREVPGELFF. CDR3 bases: TGTGCCAGCTCGGACAGGGAAGTTCCCGGGGAGCTGTTTTTT.

The chain combines TRBV28 with TRBJ2-1, with D possibly matching TRBD1 (6 bases). V was shortened by 5 bases and J by 5 bases, with 16 bases between the two germline ends. Germline CDR1 reads MDHEN; CDR2 reads SYDVKM. CDR3 size: 15 residues. CDR3 nucleotide sequence: TGTGCCAGCAGTCCCCGCGGTTGGGGGCACAATGAGCAGTTCTTC. Encoded protein: CASSPRGWGHNEQFF. The whole variable domain, remainder taken from reference TRBV28 and TRBJ2-1, is DVKVTQSSRYLVKRTGEKVFLECVQDMDHENMFWYRQDPGLGLRLIYFSYDVKMKEKGDIPEGYSVSREKKERFSLILESASTNQTSMYLCASSPRGWGHNEQFFGPGTRLTVL.

V usage is TRBV10-3 and J usage is TRBJ1-2, with D possibly matching TRBD1 (6 bases). In germline, CDR1 is ENHRY, CDR2 SYGVKD. V gave up 5 bases and J gave up 0 bases, with 10 bases separating them. The CDR3 is 14 residues long. The CDR3 region has the DNA TGTGCCATCAGTAAGGACAGTACTAACTATGGCTACACCTTC. It is translated as CAISKDSTNYGYTF.

The V gene is TRBV30, the J gene TRBJ1-5, with 8 positions matching TRBD1. Germline V gene data show CDR1 as GTSNPN and CDR2 as SVGIG (reference sequence). CDR3 length equals 14 residues. V lost 1 base to trimming and J lost 1 base; unmatched junction nucleotides: 0. CDR3 coding DNA: TGTGCCTGGAGTGACAGGGGGAGCAATCAGCCCCAGCATTTT. Its translation: CAWSDRGSNQPQHF.

V gene TRBV7-7 combines with J gene TRBJ2-7, with D perhaps matching TRBD2 (6 bases). This CDR3 is built from 15 residues. V was trimmed by 6 bases and J by 6 bases, leaving 21 bases between them. In germline, CDR1 is SSHAT, CDR2 FNYEAQ (reference sequence). CDR3 protein: CASSLIAPGESEQYF. The CDR3 nucleotides read TGTGCCAGCAGTCTAATAGCCCCGGGAGAATCCGAGCAGTACTTC. The full variable domain, with the rest looked up from reference TRBV7-7 and TRBJ2-7, is GAGVSQSPRYKVTKRGQDVTLRCDPISSHATLYWYQQALGQGPEFLTYFNYEAQPDKSGLPSDRFSAERPEGSISTLTIQRTEQRDSAMYRCASSLIAPGESEQYFGPGTRLTVT.

The CDR3 region has the DNA TGTGCCAGCAGCTTAGTAAGTCAGGTGAACACTGAAGCTTTCTTT. It codes for CASSLVSQVNTEAFF. The chain employs TRBV7-9 and TRBJ1-1; D gene uncertain. CDR3 length: 15 residues. The V gene's germline CDR1 is SEHNR and CDR2 FQNEAQ (reference sequence). V lost 1 base to trimming and J lost 0 bases, with 9 bases between them.

The chain has TRBV28 and TRBJ1-1; D ambiguous. This CDR3 contains 14 residues. Trimming left V 6 bases short and J 0 bases short, with 11 bases between. In germline, CDR1 is MDHEN, CDR2 SYDVKM. As DNA, the CDR3 is TGTGCCAGCAGCCCCTACGGAGTGAACACTGAAGCTTTCTTT. Its protein product is CASSPYGVNTEAFF.

This clone showed up just a few times. The chain has TRBV28 and TRBJ1-5; D may be TRBD1 (5 bases). This CDR3 comprises 18 residues. The V gene lost 4 bases and the J gene lost 1 base, with 20 bases spanning the gap. From germline, CDR1 is MDHEN and CDR2 SYDVKM. For the CDR3, the DNA is TGTGCCAGCAGTTCATACCCCTATCAGGGAGGAAGCAATCAGCCCCAGCATTTT. This codes for CASSSYPYQGGSNQPQHF.

Details on this clone: The sample has other DNA sequences that encode this CDR3 too. The rearrangement links TRBV2 to TRBJ2-5; D uncertain. The V gene lost 8 bases and the J gene lost 0 bases, with 7 bases spanning the gap. This CDR3 comprises 12 residues. Germline CDR1 SNHLY, CDR2 FYNNEI. The CDR3 nucleotides are TGTGCCAGCGGACGGTACCAAGAGACCCAGTACTTC. It translates to CASGRYQETQYF.

V usage is TRBV28 and J usage is TRBJ1-1; tentative D call: TRBD1 (6 bases). Germline CDR1 is MDHEN and CDR2 is SYDVKM. The CDR3 is 14 amino acids. Trimming cost V 3 bases and J 6 bases, with 14 bases left between them. DNA of the CDR3: TGTGCCAGCAGTTTGGCCAGGGGTGATTCTGAAGCTTTCTTT. As protein: CASSLARGDSEAFF.

The CDR3 spells CASSQDRAGEKETQYF. The DNA for the CDR3 is TGTGCCAGCAGCCAAGATCGTGCAGGGGAAAAGGAGACCCAGTACTTC. The chain carries TRBV4-2 and TRBJ2-5, with a tentative D call TRBD1 (6 bases). V was pared by 0 bases and J by 5 bases, with 16 bases between. The CDR3 totals 16 residues. Per germline, CDR1 LGHNA and CDR2 YNFKEQ.

Turning to this clone: Other DNA sequences within the sample encode an identical CDR3. The chain carries TRBV28 and TRBJ2-1; no definite D call. This CDR3 region has 11 residues. Trimming took off 7 bases at V and 4 bases at J, with 5 bases between the two ends. Germline V gene data show CDR1 as MDHEN and CDR2 as SYDVKM. The CDR3: CASTTYNEQFF. CDR3 DNA sequence: TGTGCCAGCACCACATACAATGAGCAGTTCTTC.

The rearrangement uses TRBV7-8 and TRBJ2-3, with D maybe TRBD2 (7 bases). With 4 bases removed from V and 4 bases from J, the gap between germline ends came to 18 bases. CDR3 length: 16 residues. CDR1 and CDR2 (germline): SGHVS, FQNEAQ. Written as DNA, the CDR3 is TGTGCCAGCAGCTCCCCAAGGGGGGGCGGCGCAGATACGCAGTATTTT. Translation: CASSSPRGGGADTQYF.

This chain joins TRBV30 and TRBJ2-3; D gene unclear. Per the germline V gene, CDR1 is GTSNPN and CDR2 is SVGIG (reference sequence). The CDR3 runs to 13 residues. Trimming left V 2 bases short and J 1 base short, with 7 bases between. CDR3: CAWSKVGTDTQYF. Written as DNA, the CDR3 is TGTGCCTGGAGTAAGGTCGGCACAGATACGCAGTATTTT.

The genes are TRBV28 and TRBJ2-5, with 9 bases lining up with TRBD1. The trim removed 5 bases at V and 4 bases at J, leaving 5 bases unmatched. Germline values: CDR1 MDHEN, CDR2 SYDVKM. The CDR3 covers 14 residues. CDR3 residues: CASSQQGAGETQYF. DNA of the CDR3: TGTGCCAGCAGTCAACAGGGGGCGGGAGAGACCCAGTACTTC.

The CDR3 DNA reads as TGCGCCAGCAGCCTACGACAAGGGGCAGTGGCGAACACCGGGGAGCTGTTTTTT. Translated, it gives CASSLRQGAVANTGELFF. This chain connects TRBV5-1 to TRBJ2-2; a possible D gene is TRBD1 (5 bases). The CDR3 is 18 amino acids. The V end was cut by 4 bases, the J end by 0 bases, with 19 bases between. In germline, CDR1 is SGHRS, CDR2 YFSETQ.

This clone was seen a handful of times. A much larger clonotype is one base distant, so this may be a read error. The identical CDR3 is also encoded by other nucleotide sequences in the sample. The chain couples TRBV5-1 to TRBJ2-2, with 7 positions matching TRBD1. The germline gives CDR1 SGHRS, CDR2 YFSETQ. V gave up 4 bases and J gave up 3 bases; unmatched junction bases: 3. CDR3 length: 14 residues. This CDR3 is CASSLGTDTGELFF. CDR3 sequence (DNA): TGCGCCAGCAGCCTAGGGACAGACACCGGGGAGCTGTTTTTT.

This clone has more than one count but fewer than ten. V gene TRBV6-5 combines with J gene TRBJ2-7; 10 bases are shared with TRBD2. Trimming at V came to 0 bases and at J to 5 bases, leaving 7 bases not matched to a gene. The CDR3 sequence is 16 residues long. Looked up from germline, CDR1 is MNHEY and CDR2 is SVGAGI. The CDR3: CASSYSSSGRVHEQYF. CDR3 DNA sequence: TGTGCCAGCAGTTACTCTTCCAGCGGGAGGGTCCACGAGCAGTACTTC.

The V call is TRBV2, the J call TRBJ2-2, with 7 bases matching TRBD2. Unmatched junction bases numbered 2, after V lost 4 bases and J lost 6 bases. The CDR3 sequence is 13 residues long. Germline V gene lookup returns CDR1 SNHLY and CDR2 FYNNEI. CDR3 nucleotide sequence: TGTGCCAGCAGTGGGCTAGCGGCCGGGGAGCTGTTTTTT. Translation: CASSGLAAGELFF.

Remarks on this clone: Given a much more abundant clone one base away, this may be a read error. The rearrangement uses TRBV6-5 and TRBJ1-1, with D tentatively TRBD1 (6 bases). Germline V gene sequence: CDR1 MNHEY, CDR2 SVGAGI. V shed 6 bases and J shed 0 bases, with 8 bases lying between them. The CDR3 loop spans 13 amino acids. CDR3 in amino acids: CASRGHLNTEAFF. The CDR3 DNA is TGTGCCAGCAGGGGACATTTGAACACTGAAGCTTTCTTT.

V and J are TRBV6-1 and TRBJ2-3, with TRBD2 as a possible D gene (5 bases). The CDR3 consists of 14 residues. V lost 4 bases to trimming and J lost 0 bases, with 8 bases between them. Germline lookup yields CDR1 MNHNS and CDR2 SASEGT. CDR3: CASSGRLSTDTQYF. CDR3 nucleotide sequence: TGTGCCAGCAGTGGTCGACTAAGCACAGATACGCAGTATTTT.

This chain links TRBV15 with TRBJ2-2; D might be TRBD2 (5 bases). The CDR3 is 14 amino acids. Trimming cost V 3 bases and J 6 bases, with 11 bases left between them. Germline loops: CDR1 LNHNV, CDR2 YYDKDF (reference sequence). CDR3 amino acids: CATSREVHAGELFF. CDR3 bases: TGTGCCACCAGCAGGGAGGTCCACGCCGGGGAGCTGTTTTTT.

The gene calls are TRBV10-1 and TRBJ1-2; tentatively, D is TRBD1 (5 bases). The length of the CDR3 is 14 residues. The V end lost 4 bases, the J end lost 3 bases, and 12 bases lay between the germline ends. Germline CDR1 is WNHNN and CDR2 is SYGVQD (reference sequence). This CDR3 is CASSGSGQDYGYTF. The CDR3 DNA sequence: TGCGCCAGCAGTGGCTCCGGACAAGACTATGGCTACACCTTC.

The rearrangement links TRBV10-3 to TRBJ2-3, with 8 bases matching TRBD1. CDR1 ENHRY and CDR2 SYGVKD come from the germline V gene. V trimming: 6 bases; J trimming: 4 bases; junction bases outside the gene matches: 6. The CDR3 has 14 amino acids. CDR3 sequence reads: CAISSGGVADTQYF. In DNA form, the CDR3 reads TGTGCCATCAGCTCAGGGGGCGTAGCAGATACGCAGTATTTT.

Details on this clone: The same CDR3 also results from other DNA sequences found in this sample. The V call is TRBV5-1, the J call TRBJ2-1; perhaps TRBD2 as D (6 bases). Germline values: CDR1 SGHRS, CDR2 YFSETQ. The CDR3 loop spans 15 amino acids. V lost 2 bases and J lost 0, with 9 bases in between. The CDR3 nucleotides are TGCGCCAGCAGCTTCGGGGGAAGCTCCTACAATGAGCAGTTCTTC. Protein: CASSFGGSSYNEQFF.

V usage is TRBV5-1 and J usage is TRBJ2-2, with TRBD2 matching 12 bases. The CDR3 length is 19 residues. Germline V lookup: CDR1 SGHRS, CDR2 YFSETQ. Trimming removed 3 bases from V and 5 bases from J; junction bases left unmatched: 14. This CDR3 is CASSSLGVTSGSSTGELFF. The CDR3 region has the DNA TGCGCCAGCAGCTCGTTGGGGGTGACTAGCGGGAGTTCTACCGGGGAGCTGTTTTTT.

This chain links TRBV27 with TRBJ1-2; a weak D match, TRBD1 (5 bases). The CDR3 length is 16 residues. Germline CDR1 MNHEY, CDR2 SMNVEV (reference sequence). Trimming stripped 0 bases from V and 2 bases from J, with 13 bases between. In DNA, the CDR3 is TGTGCCAGCAGTTTATCGATTAGGGACTGGAACTATGGCTACACCTTC. As protein: CASSLSIRDWNYGYTF.

The chain employs TRBV2 and TRBJ1-5; weak D call: TRBD1 (6 bases). The CDR3 length is 13 residues. The V end was cut by 9 bases, the J end by 4 bases, with 13 bases between. CDR1 and CDR2 (germline): SNHLY, FYNNEI. This CDR3 reads CASGTTGNQPQHF. In DNA, the CDR3 is TGTGCCAGTGGGACCACAGGGAATCAGCCCCAGCATTTT.